This TCR beta chain was found in a study of OX40 agonist ivuxolimab in advanced cancers. Generated by immunoSEQ multiplex PCR, the TCRdb table keeps only in-frame clones and is missing some. The repertoire has roughly 73,000 clones, 84% of them found once; the top ten carry less than 2.5%. Germline V lookup: CDR1 KGHSH, CDR2 LQKENI. CDR3 length: 14 residues. Trimming shortened V by 3 bases and J by 6 bases, and 12 bases separated the two germline ends. Whole-study findings and limits: CD8+ T cells showed, on average, more clonal expansion than CD4+ cells.

As concerns this clone: Its antigen is currently unknown.

V is TRBV18 and J is TRBJ1-3, with a weak D call TRBD1 (5 bases). The sequenced sample was CD4+ or CD8+ T cells sorted from blood, obtained in a trial of the OX40 agonist ivuxolimab. The origin of this receptor is an adult with an advanced solid tumor such as melanoma, head and neck, liver or kidney cancer. The CDR3: CASSPSRDANTIYF. The CDR3 DNA reads TGTGCCAGCTCACCGTCCAGGGATGCAAACACCATATATTTT.